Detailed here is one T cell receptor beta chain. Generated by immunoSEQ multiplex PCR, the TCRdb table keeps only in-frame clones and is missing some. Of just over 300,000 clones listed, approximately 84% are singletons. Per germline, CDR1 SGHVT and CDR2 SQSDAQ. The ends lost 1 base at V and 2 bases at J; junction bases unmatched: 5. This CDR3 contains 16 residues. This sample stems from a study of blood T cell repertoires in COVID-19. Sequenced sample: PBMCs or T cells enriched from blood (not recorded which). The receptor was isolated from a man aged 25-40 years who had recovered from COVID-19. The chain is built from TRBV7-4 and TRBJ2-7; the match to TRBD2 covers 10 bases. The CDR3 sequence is CASSLEVLAGAYEQYF. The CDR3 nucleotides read TGTGCCAGCAGCTTAGAAGTCCTAGCGGGAGCCTACGAGCAGTACTTC.